This entry features one T cell receptor beta chain sequence. The antigen remains unidentified. In germline, CDR1 is SNHLY, CDR2 FYNNEI. Between the trimmed V and J ends, which lost 3 bases and 1 base, there was a span of 7 bases. The CDR3 consists of 14 residues. These data originate in a study of OX40 agonist ivuxolimab in advanced cancers. Study-level results: Clonal expansion among partial responders at 0.1-3.0 mg/kg ranked near the lowest.

Generated by immunoSEQ multiplex PCR, the TCRdb table keeps only in-frame clones and is missing some. The table lists 2,000 to 2,500 clones, around 79% of them singletons, with over 30% in the top ten. Source: CD4+ or CD8+ T cells sorted from blood, taken in a trial of the OX40 agonist ivuxolimab. The clonotype comes from an adult with an advanced solid tumor such as melanoma, head and neck, liver or kidney cancer. This rearrangement joins TRBV2 to TRBJ1-5; no reliable D call. The CDR3 DNA is TGTGCCAGCAGTGACAGCATAAGCAATCAGCCCCAGCATTTT. The encoded protein is CASSDSISNQPQHF.